Below are 25 T cell receptor beta chains sequenced from a single sample in a study of spatial heterogeneity in lung cancer. Time point reported: sample taken at primary tumor resection. TCRdb re-analysed the 5' RACE reads in MiXCR, keeping a single row per CDR3 protein. The sample carries under 85,000 distinct CDR3 sequences, roughly 8% recorded once. Here the sequenced sample was PBMCs, taken at surgery. These receptors were taken from a male donor with early-stage non-small cell lung cancer.

This clonotype was seen at least ten times. The chain has TRBV6-2 or TRBV6-3 and TRBJ1-1; tentatively, D is TRBD1 (6 bases). V was shortened by 9 bases and J by 5 bases, with 19 bases between the two germline ends. The germline V gene encodes CDR1 MNHEY and CDR2 SVGEGT. This CDR3 spans 14 amino acids. This chain's CDR3 is CASGGAPRGTEAFF. In DNA, the CDR3 is TGTGCCAGTGGGGGCGCTCCTCGGGGGACTGAAGCTTTCTTT.

This clonotype has a count of ten or more. The gene calls are TRBV7-9 and TRBJ1-3; D is possibly TRBD1 (5 bases). This CDR3 has 13 residues. In germline, CDR1 is SEHNR, CDR2 FQNEAQ (reference sequence). Trimming cost V 5 bases and J 8 bases, with 13 bases left between them. CDR3 amino acids: CASSPGAADTIYF. DNA of the CDR3: TGTGCCAGCAGCCCTGGGGCGGCGGACACCATATATTTT. Full variable domain (remainder filled in from reference TRBV7-9 and TRBJ1-3): DTGVSQNPRHKITKRGQNVTFRCDPISEHNRLYWYRQTLGQGPEFLTYFQNEAQLEKSRLLSDRFSAERPKGSFSTLEIQRTEQGDSAMYLCASSPGAADTIYFGEGSWLTVV.

The chain joins TRBV18 to TRBJ2-5; 11 bases agree with TRBD2. Unmatched junction bases numbered 6, after V lost 5 bases and J lost 1 base. The CDR3 totals 16 residues. The germline CDR1 and CDR2 sequences are KGHSH and LQKENI. In nucleotides, the CDR3 is TGTGCCAGCTCATTTCTAGCGGGAGGCCTCCAAGAGACCCAGTACTTC. Its protein is CASSFLAGGLQETQYF. The full variable domain, in which reference TRBV18 and TRBJ2-5 provide the parts outside the CDR3, is NAGVMQNPRHLVRRRGQEARLRCSPMKGHSHVYWYRQLPEEGLKFMVYLQKENIIDESGMPKERFSAEFPKEGPSILRIQQVVRGDSAAYFCASSFLAGGLQETQYFGPGTRLLVL.

This clonotype has more than one count but fewer than ten. A much larger clone is a single base away; this may be a read error. V gene TRBV7-9 combines with J gene TRBJ2-5, with a tentative D call TRBD1 (6 bases). V was cut by 5 bases and J by 1 base, with 8 bases left in between. Looked up from germline, CDR1 is SEHNR and CDR2 is FQNEAQ (reference sequence). The CDR3 spans 13 residues. The CDR3 nucleotides read TGTGCCAGCAGCCCGGACAGCCAAGAGACCCAGTACTTC. It yields the protein CASSPDSQETQYF.

V gene TRBV13 combines with J gene TRBJ2-4; 12 nucleotides align to TRBD2. Germline V CDR1 and CDR2: PRHDT, FYEKMQ (reference sequence). V lost 5 bases, J lost 0 bases, and 8 bases stayed unmatched. The CDR3 covers 18 residues. Written as DNA, the CDR3 is TGTGCCAGCAGCGCACGCCTAGCGGGAGGGCCAGCCAAAAACATTCAGTACTTC. Translated, it gives CASSARLAGGPAKNIQYF.

In its sample, this clonotype was seen a few times. V is TRBV5-1 and J is TRBJ1-1; D is perhaps TRBD1 (5 bases). V gave up 4 bases and J gave up 1 base, with 11 bases separating them. Germline CDR1 and CDR2: SGHRS and YFSETQ. The CDR3 has 14 amino acids. CDR3: CASSAGTANTEAFF. CDR3 sequence (DNA): TGCGCCAGCAGCGCCGGGACGGCGAACACTGAAGCTTTCTTT.

The table lists this clonotype with a few counts. This chain joins TRBV5-1 and TRBJ2-1; D may be TRBD2 (5 bases). Germline V gives CDR1 SGHRS, CDR2 YFSETQ. CDR3 length equals 15 residues. The V gene lost 0 bases and the J gene lost 7 bases, with 14 bases spanning the gap. Here the CDR3 DNA reads TGCGCCAGCAGCTTGGCTCCGGGATCGGAGAATGAGCAGTTCTTC. Amino acid sequence: CASSLAPGSENEQFF.

This clonotype appeared a few times. This sequence joins TRBV5-8 and TRBJ2-3; 8 positions match TRBD2. V lost 4 bases to trimming and J lost 6 bases; unmatched junction nucleotides: 10. Germline V CDR1 and CDR2: SGHTS, YDEGEE. The CDR3 runs to 15 residues. CDR3 nucleotide sequence: TGTGCCAGCAGCCGATTAGCGGGAAGAACGGATACGCAGTATTTT. Its protein product is CASSRLAGRTDTQYF.

This clonotype showed up many times. The chain uses TRBV15 and TRBJ1-2, with TRBD1 matching over 7 bases. Trimming removed 0 bases from V and 3 bases from J; junction bases left unmatched: 4. This CDR3 has 15 amino acids. The germline V gene has CDR1 LNHNV and CDR2 YYDKDF (reference sequence). CDR3 region: CATSRDRGGHYGYTF. CDR3 DNA sequence: TGTGCCACCAGCAGAGATCGAGGGGGCCACTATGGCTACACCTTC.

This clonotype was observed many times. The CDR3 reads CSAIPPSGQETQYF. CDR3 bases: TGCAGTGCTATCCCTCCTAGCGGGCAAGAGACCCAGTACTTC. The chain carries TRBV20-1 and TRBJ2-5; 8 bases are shared with TRBD2. Looked up from germline, CDR1 is DFQATT and CDR2 is SNEGSKA (reference sequence). The CDR3 has 14 amino acids. Unmatched junction bases numbered 6, after V lost 4 bases and J lost 2 bases.

The V and J genes are TRBV12-3 or TRBV12-4 and TRBJ1-6; no firm D call. Between the trimmed V and J ends, which lost 6 bases and 15 bases, there was a span of 15 bases. This CDR3 comprises 12 residues. This CDR3 reads CASSRYSMRLHF. The CDR3 DNA follows: TGTGCCAGCAGCCGGTACAGCATGCGCCTCCACTTT.

This clonotype was seen at least ten times. The V gene is TRBV12-3 or TRBV12-4, the J gene TRBJ1-4; D ambiguous. This CDR3 has 15 residues. The V gene lost 0 bases and the J gene lost 7 bases, with 12 bases spanning the gap. CDR3 in amino acids: CASSLAAGWGEKLFF. The CDR3 bases are TGTGCCAGCAGTTTAGCGGCAGGCTGGGGTGAAAAACTGTTTTTT.

There are many counts of this clonotype. The chain employs TRBV29-1 and TRBJ2-6; D is ambiguous. Germline CDR1 SQVTM, CDR2 ANQGSEA. V gave up 4 bases and J gave up 4 bases, with 8 bases separating them. The CDR3 consists of 13 residues. CDR3 region: CSVAGLGANVLTF. CDR3 nucleotide sequence: TGCAGCGTTGCGGGTTTAGGGGCCAACGTCCTGACTTTC.

This clonotype appeared many times. V gene TRBV29-1 combines with J gene TRBJ2-1; 7 bases line up with TRBD2. Germline V gives CDR1 SQVTM, CDR2 ANQGSEA. V dropped 4 bases and J dropped 5; count of bases not matched to a gene: 11. The CDR3 is 15 amino acids. For the CDR3, the DNA is TGCAGCGTTGTACGCGCGGGAGTGGCGGACAATGAGCAGTTCTTC. Translating gives CSVVRAGVADNEQFF.

The chain has TRBV7-2 and TRBJ2-3; D gene unclear. The CDR3 has 13 amino acids. V gave up 5 bases and J gave up 6 bases, with 12 bases separating them. CDR1 and CDR2 (germline): SGHTA, FQGNSA. The CDR3 spells CASSPIPPDTQYF. CDR3 sequence (DNA): TGTGCCAGCAGCCCGATCCCGCCGGATACGCAGTATTTT.

This clonotype was seen many times. V usage is TRBV11-3 and J usage is TRBJ1-1; no clear D gene. Deletions cut 5 bases from V and 5 bases from J, with 12 bases between. Per the germline V gene, CDR1 is SGHNT and CDR2 is YENEEA. There are 13 residues in the CDR3. The CDR3 region is CASSLSTGTEAFF. The CDR3 coding sequence is TGTGCCAGCAGCCTTTCAACCGGGACTGAAGCTTTCTTT.

Here the CDR3 DNA reads TGTGCCAGTAGTAGCACGACAGGGGGCGCCGGATTGGCCGGGGAGCTGTTTTTT. Translation: CASSSTTGGAGLAGELFF. The rearrangement joins TRBV19 to TRBJ2-2; 10 bases align to TRBD1. V was pared by 4 bases and J by 6 bases, with 14 bases of the junction left unmatched. The CDR3 extends over 18 amino acids. Germline CDR1 reads LNHDA; CDR2 reads SQIVND (reference sequence). The variable domain in full, with the rest retrieved from reference TRBV19 and TRBJ2-2, is DGGITQSPKYLFRKEGQNVTLSCEQNLNHDAMYWYRQDPGQGLRLIYYSQIVNDFQKGDIAEGYSVSREKKESFPLTVTSAQKNPTAFYLCASSSTTGGAGLAGELFFGEGSRLTVL.

The chain employs TRBV12-3 or TRBV12-4 and TRBJ1-1; 7 bases are a match to TRBD1. The J segment lost 5 bases and the V segment lost 8 bases, leaving 11 bases of the junction unmatched. The CDR3 covers 14 residues. The CDR3 sequence: CASGRQGRGTEAFF. In DNA form, the CDR3 reads TGTGCCAGCGGTCGACAGGGTAGAGGAACTGAAGCTTTCTTT.

This clonotype was counted between two and nine times. The J gene is TRBJ1-6, the V gene TRBV6-2 or TRBV6-3, with TRBD1 identical over 7 bases. The CDR3 extends over 12 amino acids. From germline, CDR1 is MNHEY and CDR2 SVGEGT. Losses at the gene ends were 8 bases for V and 8 bases for J; bases not matched to a gene: 3. CDR3 DNA sequence: TGTGCCAGCTCCAGGGGGTATTCACCCCTCCACTTT. Translating it yields CASSRGYSPLHF.

This clonotype was counted at least ten times. The V and J genes are TRBV7-2 and TRBJ2-1, with no clear D. There are 13 residues in the CDR3. Deletions cut 5 bases from V and 7 bases from J, with 12 bases between. Germline loops: CDR1 SGHTA, CDR2 FQGNSA. The CDR3 loop is CASSRGTPNEQFF. The CDR3 nucleotides are TGTGCCAGCAGCCGCGGAACGCCGAATGAGCAGTTCTTC. Based on the CDR3 plus reference TRBV7-2 and TRBJ2-1, the full variable domain is GAGVSQSPSNKVTEKGKDVELRCDPISGHTALYWYRQSLGQGLEFLIYFQGNSAPDKSGLPSDRFSAERTGGSVSTLTIQRTQQEDSAVYLCASSRGTPNEQFFGPGTRLTVL.

This clonotype was found many times. The chain combines TRBV2 with TRBJ2-7, with a weak D call TRBD1 (6 bases). V gave up 4 bases and J gave up 5 bases, with 15 bases separating them. The CDR3 runs to 14 residues. CDR1 SNHLY and CDR2 FYNNEI come from the germline V gene. The CDR3 coding sequence is TGTGCCAGCAGTGGCGGCAGGGGCAGGGACGAGCAGTACTTC. Its translation: CASSGGRGRDEQYF.

This clonotype came up a few times. The V call is TRBV28, the J call TRBJ2-1; D is undetermined. The length of the CDR3 is 14 residues. V was pared by 6 bases and J by 0 bases, with 9 bases between. Germline V CDR1 and CDR2: MDHEN, SYDVKM. CDR3 sequence reads: CASRPPGSYNEQFF. The CDR3 DNA follows: TGTGCCAGCAGACCGCCCGGCTCCTACAATGAGCAGTTCTTC.

There are a few counts of this clonotype. The rearrangement links TRBV5-1 to TRBJ2-1; 11 nucleotides line up with TRBD2. CDR3 size: 15 residues. Losses at the gene ends were 1 base for V and 8 bases for J; bases not matched to a gene: 5. From germline, CDR1 is SGHRS and CDR2 YFSETQ. The CDR3 DNA reads TGCGCCAGCAGCTTGATAGCGGGAGGGTTTGATGAGCAGTTCTTC. Encoded protein: CASSLIAGGFDEQFF.

The rearrangement uses TRBV9 and TRBJ2-7; the D is unclear. Germline CDR1 is SGDLS and CDR2 is YYNGEE. V gave up 0 bases and J gave up 7 bases, with 11 bases separating them. This CDR3 contains 13 residues. The CDR3 DNA follows: TGTGCCAGCAGCGTAGAAGGCTCGATGGAGCAGTACTTC. This gives the protein CASSVEGSMEQYF.

This clonotype has a count of ten or more. The V and J genes are TRBV27 and TRBJ2-7, with 9 bases matching TRBD2. This CDR3 comprises 15 residues. V lost 5 bases and J lost 6; bases outside the gene matches: 11. Germline V gene data show CDR1 as MNHEY and CDR2 as SMNVEV (reference sequence). CDR3 loop: CASSPLPSGRTEQYF. The CDR3 DNA is TGTGCCAGCAGTCCCCTACCGAGCGGGAGGACCGAGCAGTACTTC.